This T cell receptor (beta chain) is drawn from a study of T cells after yellow fever vaccination. Each CDR3 protein is one row after TCRdb ran MiXCR on the 5' RACE reads. Among around 300,000 distinct CDR3 sequences, 10% to 15% were seen once, and the ten largest hold roughly 0.5%. Study-level findings and limits: After the booster, 96% of CD4 and 75% to 90% of CD8 primary-response clones were re-detected.

About this clonotype itself: Its target is unknown.

V lost 8 bases to trimming and J lost 5 bases; unmatched junction nucleotides: 10. Germline loops: CDR1 MNHEY, CDR2 SMNVEV (reference sequence). The CDR3 runs 14 residues. The TCR originated in a man younger than 40 who received the YFV17D yellow fever vaccine. The material was CD4+ T cells sorted from PBMCs, obtained 45 days after the yellow fever booster vaccination. The chain uses TRBV27 and TRBJ2-7, with 9 bases that match TRBD1. CDR3 nucleotides: TGTGCCAGCTGGACAGGGGCGGGAATCAACGAGCAGTACTTC. Amino acids: CASWTGAGINEQYF.